This T cell receptor beta chain was captured in a study of blood T cell repertoires in COVID-19. Study overall: Samples came from the United States, Italy and Spain, spanning acute and convalescent COVID-19. PBMCs, B-cell-depleted T cells, or T cells were the source of the cDNA or gDNA that made up the material.

Per the original data handling: Estimates of nucleated cell counts were drawn from the amplification of reference gene primers. Produced via immunoSEQ multiplex PCR; TCRdb's table is partial and in-frame only. V and J calls and clone size are given by that table; D and trimming were obtained from the DNA. The sample yields just under 65,000 clones, around 82% seen once. This clone came up a few times. The CDR3 extends over 15 amino acids. V was clipped by 5 bases and J by 0 bases, with 11 bases between them. In germline, CDR1 is SNHLY, CDR2 FYNNEI. This chain connects TRBV2 to TRBJ2-1, with D perhaps TRBD1 (5 bases). The source is a human donor in a cohort sampled during active COVID-19. Sample: peripheral blood. The CDR3 loop reads CASSRSDSSYNEQFF. CDR3 nucleotide sequence: TGTGCCAGCAGTAGAAGCGACAGCTCCTACAATGAGCAGTTCTTC. The variable domain in full, completed from reference TRBV2 and TRBJ2-1, reads EPEVTQTPSHQVTQMGQEVILRCVPISNHLYFYWYRQILGQKVEFLVSFYNNEISEKSEIFDDQFSVERPDGSNFTLKIRSTKLEDSAMYFCASSRSDSSYNEQFFGPGTRLTVL.